These 27 T cell receptor beta chains came from one sample sequenced in a study of T cell repertoires and Cas9 in healthy adults. This table comes from immunoSEQ multiplex PCR, and its TCRdb copy is limited to in-frame clones, with some not included. The sample lists approximately 22,000 clones, about 92% occurring once. The material sequenced was CD4+ effector T cells (CD127+, CD25-, CD137-, CD154-) from PBMCs; culture status not recorded. These receptors all come from a human donor in good health.

In its sample, this clone was seen a few times. The chain carries TRBV9 and TRBJ2-1, with 8 bases lining up with TRBD2. Germline V gene sequence: CDR1 SGDLS, CDR2 YYNGEE. There are 16 residues in the CDR3. The J segment lost 8 bases and the V segment lost 7 bases, leaving 17 bases of the junction unmatched. The CDR3: CASGTRISGEIHEQFF. For the CDR3, the DNA is TGTGCCAGCGGGACCCGGATTAGCGGGGAGATCCATGAGCAGTTCTTC.

The gene calls are TRBV2 and TRBJ2-7; D is perhaps TRBD1 (6 bases). V shed 7 bases and J shed 3 bases, with 13 bases lying between them. CDR1 is SNHLY, CDR2 FYNNEI, per germline. The CDR3 sequence is 13 residues long. CDR3 nucleotide sequence: TGTGCCAGCAACCCGGACAGTTACTACGAGCAGTACTTC. Its translation is CASNPDSYYEQYF.

The chain employs TRBV18 and TRBJ1-1; 8 bases line up with TRBD1. With V trimmed by 5 bases and J by 3 bases, 5 bases remained unmatched. The CDR3 extends over 14 amino acids. CDR1 KGHSH and CDR2 LQKENI come from the germline V gene. CDR3 sequence reads: CASSIQGGDTEAFF. The CDR3 region has the DNA TGTGCCAGCTCAATACAGGGGGGGGACACTGAAGCTTTCTTT. Complete variable domain (other parts from reference TRBV18 and TRBJ1-1): NAGVMQNPRHLVRRRGQEARLRCSPMKGHSHVYWYRQLPEEGLKFMVYLQKENIIDESGMPKERFSAEFPKEGPSILRIQQVVRGDSAAYFCASSIQGGDTEAFFGQGTRLTVV.

The chain employs TRBV10-2 and TRBJ2-6; D unclear. Trimming pared 0 bases from V and 0 bases from J, leaving 3 bases between. The CDR3 extends over 15 amino acids. Germline V gene sequence: CDR1 WSHSY, CDR2 SAAADI. The DNA for the CDR3 is TGCGCCAGCAGTGAGTCGTTCTCTGGGGCCAACGTCCTGACTTTC. This sequence encodes CASSESFSGANVLTF.

In this sample, this clone turned up once. V usage is TRBV18 and J usage is TRBJ1-4; 11 nucleotides agree with TRBD1. Unmatched junction bases numbered 1, after V lost 3 bases and J lost 1 base. There are 16 residues in the CDR3. Germline V lookup: CDR1 KGHSH, CDR2 LQKENI. The CDR3 nucleotides are TGTGCCAGCTCACCCGGGACAGGGGGAACTAATGAAAAACTGTTTTTT. Its translation is CASSPGTGGTNEKLFF.

The chain links TRBV6-6 to TRBJ2-7; TRBD1 agrees at 9 bases. The germline gives CDR1 MNHNY, CDR2 SVGAGI (reference sequence). The CDR3 runs to 15 residues. J was trimmed by 4 bases and V by 6 bases; bases with no gene match: 10. The CDR3 region has the DNA TGTGCCAGCAGCAAAAACAGGGGGCGCGGATACGAGCAGTACTTC. It yields the protein CASSKNRGRGYEQYF.

The chain carries TRBV11-2 and TRBJ2-7; no clear D gene. The CDR3 length is 11 residues. Per germline, CDR1 SGHAT and CDR2 FQNNGV. Trimming left V 2 bases short and J 3 bases short, with 2 bases between. This CDR3 is CASSLNYEQYF. The DNA of the CDR3 is TGTGCCAGCAGCTTAAACTACGAGCAGTACTTC.

The rearrangement joins TRBV29-1 to TRBJ2-5, with D perhaps TRBD1 (6 bases). The germline V and J ends were trimmed by 8 bases and 5 bases, with 21 bases remaining between them. CDR3 length: 14 residues. CDR1 is SQVTM, CDR2 ANQGSEA, per germline. CDR3 loop: CSSRSSGGAETQYF. CDR3 nucleotides: TGCAGCTCCAGATCCTCTGGGGGCGCGGAGACCCAGTACTTC.

The rearrangement uses TRBV5-8 and TRBJ2-7; a weak D match, TRBD1 (5 bases). The CDR3 totals 13 residues. V was clipped by 1 base and J by 2 bases, with 7 bases between them. The germline gives CDR1 SGHTS, CDR2 YDEGEE. CDR3 DNA sequence: TGTGCCAGCAGCTTGCTGACAGCCTACGAGCAGTACTTC. Translating it yields CASSLLTAYEQYF.

The chain carries TRBV15 and TRBJ1-2; D is perhaps TRBD1 (6 bases). Germline V gene sequence: CDR1 LNHNV, CDR2 YYDKDF (reference sequence). The CDR3 is 15 residues long. Trimming shortened V by 0 bases and J by 2 bases, and 10 bases separated the two germline ends. The CDR3 nucleotides are TGTGCCACCAGCAGAGACAGGGGCCCAAACTATGGCTACACCTTC. This gives the protein CATSRDRGPNYGYTF. Full variable domain (remainder filled in from reference TRBV15 and TRBJ1-2): DAMVIQNPRYQVTQFGKPVTLSCSQTLNHNVMYWYQQKSSQAPKLLFHYYDKDFNNEADTPDNFQSRRPNTSFCFLDIRSPGLGDTAMYLCATSRDRGPNYGYTFGSGTRLTVV.

This chain uses TRBV2 with TRBJ2-5; D is possibly TRBD1 (5 bases). Trimming took off 7 bases at V and 4 bases at J, with 10 bases between the two ends. The CDR3 length is 12 residues. Germline assignment: CDR1 SNHLY and CDR2 FYNNEI. CDR3 nucleotides: TGTGCCAGCATGCGCAGGGTAGAGACCCAGTACTTC. This sequence encodes CASMRRVETQYF.

The rearrangement links TRBV9 to TRBJ1-3, with D possibly TRBD1 on 5 matching bases. Germline lookup yields CDR1 SGDLS and CDR2 YYNGEE. Trimming left V 4 bases short and J 0 bases short, with 14 bases between. The CDR3 length is 16 residues. The CDR3 is CASSLRTNPSGNTIYF. CDR3 DNA sequence: TGTGCCAGCAGCCTCCGGACAAATCCCTCTGGAAACACCATATATTTT.

This chain uses TRBV29-1 with TRBJ1-1, with D unresolved. V dropped 4 bases and J dropped 6 bases, with 15 bases sitting between them. This CDR3 has 13 amino acids. CDR1 SQVTM and CDR2 ANQGSEA come from the germline V gene. CDR3 in amino acids: CSVVGWGFAEAFF. CDR3 sequence (DNA): TGCAGCGTTGTGGGGTGGGGTTTCGCTGAAGCTTTCTTT. The full variable domain, with the rest looked up from reference TRBV29-1 and TRBJ1-1, is SAVISQKPSRDICQRGTSLTIQCQVDSQVTMMFWYRQQPGQSLTLIATANQGSEATYESGFVIDKFPISRPNLTFSTLTVSNMSPEDSSIYLCSVVGWGFAEAFFGQGTRLTVV.

J is TRBJ2-5 and V is TRBV7-9, with D unclear. CDR1 SEHNR and CDR2 FQNEAQ come from the germline V gene (reference sequence). V was trimmed by 5 bases and J by 2 bases, leaving 12 bases between them. The CDR3 runs 14 residues. CDR3 in amino acids: CASSPWSTQETQYF. In nucleotides, the CDR3 is TGTGCCAGCAGCCCCTGGAGTACTCAAGAGACCCAGTACTTC.

The CDR3 here is CASRGRAGEAYF. As DNA, the CDR3 is TGTGCCAGCAGGGGTCGGGCGGGGGAGGCGTATTTT. The chain recombines TRBV28 with TRBJ2-3, with TRBD2 matching over 7 bases. The germline CDR1 and CDR2 sequences are MDHEN and SYDVKM. The CDR3 length is 12 residues. V shed 6 bases and J 14 bases; nucleotides not matched to a gene: 11.

The chain combines TRBV27 with TRBJ1-2; tentatively, D is TRBD1 (5 bases). Trimming removed 0 bases at V and 4 bases at J, with 12 bases between. Per the germline V gene, CDR1 is MNHEY and CDR2 is SMNVEV (reference sequence). There are 15 residues in the CDR3. CDR3 residues: CASSLSGGFSYGYTF. As DNA, the CDR3 is TGTGCCAGCAGTTTATCGGGGGGTTTTAGCTATGGCTACACCTTC.

The chain carries TRBV2 and TRBJ2-7, with TRBD2 matching over 9 bases. This CDR3 has 15 residues. Germline V gives CDR1 SNHLY, CDR2 FYNNEI. V lost 5 bases, J lost 2 bases, and 7 bases stayed unmatched. The CDR3 region has the DNA TGTGCCAGCAGTCGCAGCGGGGGGTTAACCTACGAGCAGTACTTC. This encodes CASSRSGGLTYEQYF.

This clone was recorded a few times. This sequence joins TRBV19 and TRBJ1-1, with D unresolved. CDR3 length: 13 residues. The germline V and J ends were trimmed by 5 bases and 4 bases, with 11 bases remaining between them. CDR1 LNHDA and CDR2 SQIVND come from the germline V gene (reference sequence). The CDR3 loop is CASSHREGTEAFF. The CDR3 DNA reads as TGTGCCAGTAGTCACCGAGAGGGCACTGAAGCTTTCTTT.

The rearrangement joins TRBV6-6 to TRBJ2-2; TRBD1 might be the D (6 bases). Germline CDR1 reads MNHNY; CDR2 reads SVGAGI (reference sequence). V was clipped by 5 bases and J by 4 bases, with 11 bases between them. The CDR3 totals 14 residues. The CDR3 spells CASSIRQATGELFF. The CDR3 nucleotides read TGTGCCAGCAGTATTAGACAGGCCACCGGGGAGCTGTTTTTT.

The chain couples TRBV19 to TRBJ2-5, with D perhaps assigned TRBD1 or TRBD2 (5 bases each). This CDR3 is 14 amino acids long. Germline assignment: CDR1 LNHDA and CDR2 SQIVND (reference sequence). The V and J ends lost 5 bases and 11 bases respectively, with 21 bases between them. CDR3 in amino acids: CASSSGTVNRKQYF. CDR3 sequence (DNA): TGTGCCAGTAGTTCCGGGACCGTAAATCGTAAGCAGTACTTC.

The chain uses TRBV7-3 and TRBJ2-1; 7 bases agree with TRBD2. Losses at the gene ends were 1 base for V and 3 bases for J; bases not matched to a gene: 3. Germline V gene lookup returns CDR1 SGHTA and CDR2 FQGTGA. The CDR3 covers 15 residues. The CDR3, as DNA: TGTGCCAGCAGCTTAAACCCGGGGGGCTACAATGAGCAGTTCTTC. It is translated as CASSLNPGGYNEQFF.

The chain links TRBV14 to TRBJ2-5; TRBD1 matches at 7 bases. There are 15 residues in the CDR3. V dropped 3 bases and J dropped 5; count of bases not matched to a gene: 9. Germline-derived CDR1 and CDR2 are SGHDN and FVKESK. For the CDR3, the DNA is TGTGCCAGCAGCCAGCGAGGGGGCGGTGTGGAGACCCAGTACTTC. Translation: CASSQRGGGVETQYF.

The chain is built from TRBV5-1 and TRBJ2-1; D unresolved. The CDR3 loop spans 14 amino acids. Germline loops: CDR1 SGHRS, CDR2 YFSETQ. Between the trimmed V and J ends, which lost 2 bases and 5 bases, there was a span of 11 bases. CDR3 in DNA: TGCGCCAGCAGCTTTTATCAGGCCGACAATGAGCAGTTCTTC. Protein: CASSFYQADNEQFF.

V is TRBV28 and J is TRBJ2-5, with a possible D match to TRBD1 (5 bases). Trimming removed 3 bases at V and 4 bases at J, with 18 bases between. The CDR3 runs 16 residues. Germline values: CDR1 MDHEN, CDR2 SYDVKM. The CDR3 loop is CASSFFQGSGTETQYF. The DNA of the CDR3 is TGTGCCAGCAGTTTCTTCCAGGGCAGTGGTACAGAGACCCAGTACTTC.

This chain connects TRBV6-4 to TRBJ2-7; D is ambiguous. CDR3 length: 14 amino acids. Germline CDR1 and CDR2: MRHNA and SNTAGT. The V gene lost 8 bases and the J gene lost 3 bases, with 17 bases spanning the gap. The DNA of the CDR3 is TGTGCCAGCCACCCTGAGAGGCTGTACTACGAGCAGTACTTC. Amino acid sequence: CASHPERLYYEQYF.

The V call is TRBV11-2, the J call TRBJ1-3; 9 nucleotides line up with TRBD1. This CDR3 region has 15 residues. Looked up from germline, CDR1 is SGHAT and CDR2 is FQNNGV. Unmatched junction bases numbered 4, after V lost 5 bases and J lost 2 bases. CDR3 region: CASSNRDRAGNTIYF. CDR3 coding DNA: TGTGCCAGCAGCAACCGGGACAGGGCTGGAAACACCATATATTTT.

The CDR3 spells CASSSGTENTGELFF. The CDR3 nucleotides are TGCGCCAGCAGCTCCGGGACAGAGAACACCGGGGAGCTGTTTTTT. The V and J genes are TRBV5-1 and TRBJ2-2, with TRBD1 matching over 7 bases. Unmatched junction bases numbered 3, after V lost 3 bases and J lost 1 base. In germline, CDR1 is SGHRS, CDR2 YFSETQ. The CDR3 runs 15 residues.